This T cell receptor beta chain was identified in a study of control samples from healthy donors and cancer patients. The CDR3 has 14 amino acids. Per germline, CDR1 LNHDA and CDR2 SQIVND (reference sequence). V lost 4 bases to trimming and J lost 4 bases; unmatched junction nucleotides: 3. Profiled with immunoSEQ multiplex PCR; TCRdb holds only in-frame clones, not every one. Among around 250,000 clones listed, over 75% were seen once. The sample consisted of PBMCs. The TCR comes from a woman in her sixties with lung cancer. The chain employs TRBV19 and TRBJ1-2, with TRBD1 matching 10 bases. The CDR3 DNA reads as TGTGCCAGTAGTACCCGGGACAGGGGCTATGGCTACACCTTC. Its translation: CASSTRDRGYGYTF.